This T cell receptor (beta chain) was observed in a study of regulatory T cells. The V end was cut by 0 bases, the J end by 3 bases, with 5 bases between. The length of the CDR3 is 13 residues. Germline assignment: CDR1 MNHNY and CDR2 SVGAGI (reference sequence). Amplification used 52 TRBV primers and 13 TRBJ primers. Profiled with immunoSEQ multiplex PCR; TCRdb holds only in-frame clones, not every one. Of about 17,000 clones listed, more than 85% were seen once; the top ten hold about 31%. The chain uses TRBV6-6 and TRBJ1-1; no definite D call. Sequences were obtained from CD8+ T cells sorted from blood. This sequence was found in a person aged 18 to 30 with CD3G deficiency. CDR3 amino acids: CASSYSEYTEAFF. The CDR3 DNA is TGTGCCAGCAGTTACTCGGAGTACACTGAAGCTTTCTTT.